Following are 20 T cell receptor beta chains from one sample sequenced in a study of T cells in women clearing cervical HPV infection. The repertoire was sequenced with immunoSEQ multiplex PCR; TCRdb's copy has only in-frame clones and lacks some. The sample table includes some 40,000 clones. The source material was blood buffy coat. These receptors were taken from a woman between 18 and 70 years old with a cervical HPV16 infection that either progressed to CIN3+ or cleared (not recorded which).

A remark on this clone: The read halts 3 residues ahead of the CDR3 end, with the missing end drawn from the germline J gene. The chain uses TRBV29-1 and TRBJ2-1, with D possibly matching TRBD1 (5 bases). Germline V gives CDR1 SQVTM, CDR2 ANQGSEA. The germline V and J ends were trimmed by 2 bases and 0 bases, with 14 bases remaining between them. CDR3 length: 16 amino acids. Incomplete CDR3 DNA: TGCAGCGTTGAATCGATGGGGCCCGTCTCCTACAATGAG. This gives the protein CSVESMGPVSYNE. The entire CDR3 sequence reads CSVESMGPVSYNEQFF.

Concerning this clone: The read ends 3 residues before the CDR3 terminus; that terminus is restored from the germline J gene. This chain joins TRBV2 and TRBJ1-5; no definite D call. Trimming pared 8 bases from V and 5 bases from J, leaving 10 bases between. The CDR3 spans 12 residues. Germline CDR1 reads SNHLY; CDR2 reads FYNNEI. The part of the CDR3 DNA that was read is TGTGCCAGCGGAGCTCGGGATCAGCCC. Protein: CASGARDQP. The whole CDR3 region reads CASGARDQPQHF.

The CDR3 reads CASSLGGSNSYEQYF. CDR3 bases read: TGTGCCAGCAGCTTGGGCGGGTCAAACTCCTACGAG. The chain has TRBV7-9 and TRBJ2-7; D perhaps matches TRBD2 (5 bases). From the germline J gene comes the end of the CDR3, since the read stops 3 residues before it. The V end was cut by 3 bases, the J end by 0 bases, with 12 bases between. Germline CDR1 SEHNR, CDR2 FQNEAQ (reference sequence). This CDR3 comprises 15 residues. Combining the CDR3 with reference TRBV7-9 and TRBJ2-7 gives the whole variable domain DTGVSQNPRHKITKRGQNVTFRCDPISEHNRLYWYRQTLGQGPEFLTYFQNEAQLEKSRLLSDRFSAERPKGSFSTLEIQRTEQGDSAMYLCASSLGGSNSYEQYFGPGTRLTVT.

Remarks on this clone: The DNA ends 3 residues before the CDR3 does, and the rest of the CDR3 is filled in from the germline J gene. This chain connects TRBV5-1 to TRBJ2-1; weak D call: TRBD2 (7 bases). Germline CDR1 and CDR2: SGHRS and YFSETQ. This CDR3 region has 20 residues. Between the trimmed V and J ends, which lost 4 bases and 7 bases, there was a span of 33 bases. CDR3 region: CASSRTTGTPRGGGRNEQFF. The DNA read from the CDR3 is TGCGCCAGCAGCCGCACCACCGGGACACCCCGAGGGGGGGGCCGGAATGAG.

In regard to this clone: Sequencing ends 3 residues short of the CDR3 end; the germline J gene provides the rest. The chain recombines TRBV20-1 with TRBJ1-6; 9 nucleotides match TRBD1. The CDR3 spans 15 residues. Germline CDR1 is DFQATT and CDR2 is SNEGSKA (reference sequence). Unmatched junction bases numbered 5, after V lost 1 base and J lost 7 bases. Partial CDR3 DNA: TGCAGTGCTAGAGGCCTAACAGGGGGCAATTCACCC. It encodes CSARGLTGGNSP. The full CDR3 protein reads CSARGLTGGNSPLHF.

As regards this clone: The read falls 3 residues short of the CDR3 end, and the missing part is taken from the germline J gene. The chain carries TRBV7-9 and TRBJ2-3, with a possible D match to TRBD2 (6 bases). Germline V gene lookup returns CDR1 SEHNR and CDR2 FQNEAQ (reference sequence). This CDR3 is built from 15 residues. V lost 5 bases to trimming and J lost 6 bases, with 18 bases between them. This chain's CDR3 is CASSGGTLPPDTQYF. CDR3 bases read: TGTGCCAGCAGCGGCGGGACTCTCCCCCCCGATACG.

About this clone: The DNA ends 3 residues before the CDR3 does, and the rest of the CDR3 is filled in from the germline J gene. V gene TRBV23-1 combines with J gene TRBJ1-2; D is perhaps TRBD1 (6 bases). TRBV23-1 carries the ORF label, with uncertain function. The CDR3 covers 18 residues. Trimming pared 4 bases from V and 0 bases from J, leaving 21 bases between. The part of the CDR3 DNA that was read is TGCGCCAGCAGTCTTGTTAGGGGGGGGAAGGGATCTAACTATGGC. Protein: CASSLVRGGKGSNYG. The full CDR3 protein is CASSLVRGGKGSNYGYTF.

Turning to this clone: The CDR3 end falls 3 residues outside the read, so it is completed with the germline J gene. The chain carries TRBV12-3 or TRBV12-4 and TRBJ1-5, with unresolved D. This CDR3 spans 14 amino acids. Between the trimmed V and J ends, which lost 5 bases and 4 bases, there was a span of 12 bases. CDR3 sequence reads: CASSQGQANQPQHF. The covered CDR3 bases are TGTGCCAGCAGTCAAGGGCAGGCTAATCAGCCC.

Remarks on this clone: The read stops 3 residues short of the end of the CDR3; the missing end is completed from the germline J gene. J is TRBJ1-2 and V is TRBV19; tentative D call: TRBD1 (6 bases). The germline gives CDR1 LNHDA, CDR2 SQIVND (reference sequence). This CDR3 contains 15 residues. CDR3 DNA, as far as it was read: TGTGCCAGTAGTCCCCTTGGGGCCGGGGACAATGAC. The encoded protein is CASSPLGAGDND. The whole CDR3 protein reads CASSPLGAGDNDYTF.

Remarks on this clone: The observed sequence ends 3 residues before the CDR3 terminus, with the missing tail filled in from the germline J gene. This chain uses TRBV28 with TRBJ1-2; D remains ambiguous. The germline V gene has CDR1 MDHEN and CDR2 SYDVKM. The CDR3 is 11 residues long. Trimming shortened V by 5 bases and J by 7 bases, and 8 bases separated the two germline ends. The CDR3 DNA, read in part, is TGTGCCAGCAGTCTAGCGCTTGGC. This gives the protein CASSLALG. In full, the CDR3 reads CASSLALGYTF.

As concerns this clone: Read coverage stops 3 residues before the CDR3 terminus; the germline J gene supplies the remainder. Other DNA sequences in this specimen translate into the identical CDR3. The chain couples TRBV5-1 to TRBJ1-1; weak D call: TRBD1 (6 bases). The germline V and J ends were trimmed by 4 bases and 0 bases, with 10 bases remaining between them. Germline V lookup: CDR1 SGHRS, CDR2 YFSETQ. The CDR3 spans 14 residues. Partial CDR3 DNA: TGCGCCAGCAGCCCCCAGGGGATGAACACTGAA. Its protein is CASSPQGMNTE. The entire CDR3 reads CASSPQGMNTEAFF.

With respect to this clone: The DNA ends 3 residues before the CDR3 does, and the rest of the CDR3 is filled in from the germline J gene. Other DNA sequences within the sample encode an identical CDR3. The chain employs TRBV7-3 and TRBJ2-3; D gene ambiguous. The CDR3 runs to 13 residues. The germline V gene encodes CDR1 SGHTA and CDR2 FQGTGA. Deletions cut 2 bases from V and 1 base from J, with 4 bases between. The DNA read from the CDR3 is TGTGCCAGCAGCTTACTTGGCACAGATACG. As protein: CASSLLGTDT. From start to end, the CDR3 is CASSLLGTDTQYF.

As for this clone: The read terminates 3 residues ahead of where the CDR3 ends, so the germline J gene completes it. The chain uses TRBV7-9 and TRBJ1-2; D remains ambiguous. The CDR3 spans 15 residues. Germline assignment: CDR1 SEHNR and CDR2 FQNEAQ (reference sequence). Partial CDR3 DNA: TGTGCCAGCAGCTTAGGATTATCAGATTACTACGAC. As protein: CASSLGLSDYYD. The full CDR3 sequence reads CASSLGLSDYYDYTF.

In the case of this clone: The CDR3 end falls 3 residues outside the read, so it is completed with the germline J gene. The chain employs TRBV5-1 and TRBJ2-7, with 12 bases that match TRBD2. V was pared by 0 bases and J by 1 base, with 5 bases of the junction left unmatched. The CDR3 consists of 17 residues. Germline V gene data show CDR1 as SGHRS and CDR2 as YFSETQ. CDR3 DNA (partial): TGCGCCAGCAGCTTGGATTGGACTAGCGGGATATCCTACGAG. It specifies CASSLDWTSGISYE. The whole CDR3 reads CASSLDWTSGISYEQYF.

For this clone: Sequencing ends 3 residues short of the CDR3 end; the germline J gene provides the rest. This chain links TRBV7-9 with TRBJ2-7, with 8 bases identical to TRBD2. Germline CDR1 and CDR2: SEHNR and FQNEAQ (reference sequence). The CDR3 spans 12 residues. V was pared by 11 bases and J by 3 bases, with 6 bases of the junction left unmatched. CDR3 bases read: TGTGCCGTCGGGGGGGACGGCTACGAG. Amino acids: CAVGGDGYE. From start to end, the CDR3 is CAVGGDGYEQYF.

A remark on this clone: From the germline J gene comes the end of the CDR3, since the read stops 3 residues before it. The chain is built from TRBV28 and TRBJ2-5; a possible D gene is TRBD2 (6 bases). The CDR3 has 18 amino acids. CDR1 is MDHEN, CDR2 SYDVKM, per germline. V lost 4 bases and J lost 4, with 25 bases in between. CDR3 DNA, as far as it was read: TGTGCCAGCAGTTCCCACGCGCCGGGCAGGCCCGGGGGAGAGACC. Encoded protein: CASSSHAPGRPGGET. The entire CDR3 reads CASSSHAPGRPGGETQYF.

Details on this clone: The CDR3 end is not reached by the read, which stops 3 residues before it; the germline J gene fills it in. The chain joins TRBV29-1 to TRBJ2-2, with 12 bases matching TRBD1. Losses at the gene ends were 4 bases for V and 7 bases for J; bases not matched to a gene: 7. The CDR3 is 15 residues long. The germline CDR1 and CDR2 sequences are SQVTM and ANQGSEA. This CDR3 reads CSVVGQGALGGELFF. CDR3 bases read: TGCAGCGTTGTGGGACAGGGGGCGCTAGGCGGGGAG.

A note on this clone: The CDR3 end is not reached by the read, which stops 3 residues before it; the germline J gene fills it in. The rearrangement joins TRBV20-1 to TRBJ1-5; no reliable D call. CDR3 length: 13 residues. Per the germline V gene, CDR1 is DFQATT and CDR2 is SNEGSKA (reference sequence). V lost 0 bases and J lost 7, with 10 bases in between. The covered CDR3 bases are TGCAGTGCTAGAGATGCCCGTGGCCAGCCC. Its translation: CSARDARGQP. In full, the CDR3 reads CSARDARGQPQHF.

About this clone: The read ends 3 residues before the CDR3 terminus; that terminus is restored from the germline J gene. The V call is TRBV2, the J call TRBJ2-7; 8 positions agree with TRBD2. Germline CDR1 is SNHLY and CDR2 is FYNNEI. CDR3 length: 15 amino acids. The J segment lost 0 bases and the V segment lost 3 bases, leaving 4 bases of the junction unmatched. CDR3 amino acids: CASSDRTSFSYEQYF. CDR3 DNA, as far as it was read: TGTGCCAGCAGTGATAGGACTAGCTTCTCCTACGAG. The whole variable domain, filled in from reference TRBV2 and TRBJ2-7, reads EPEVTQTPSHQVTQMGQEVILRCVPISNHLYFYWYRQILGQKVEFLVSFYNNEISEKSEIFDDQFSVERPDGSNFTLKIRSTKLEDSAMYFCASSDRTSFSYEQYFGPGTRLTVT.

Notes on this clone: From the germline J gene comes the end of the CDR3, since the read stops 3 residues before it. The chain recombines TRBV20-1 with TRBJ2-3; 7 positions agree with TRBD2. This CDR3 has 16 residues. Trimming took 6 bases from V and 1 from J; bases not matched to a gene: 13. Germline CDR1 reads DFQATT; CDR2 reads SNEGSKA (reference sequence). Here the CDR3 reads CSAPLGVAGGTDTQYF. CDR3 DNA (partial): TGCAGTGCCCCCCTAGGTGTGGCGGGGGGCACAGATACG.